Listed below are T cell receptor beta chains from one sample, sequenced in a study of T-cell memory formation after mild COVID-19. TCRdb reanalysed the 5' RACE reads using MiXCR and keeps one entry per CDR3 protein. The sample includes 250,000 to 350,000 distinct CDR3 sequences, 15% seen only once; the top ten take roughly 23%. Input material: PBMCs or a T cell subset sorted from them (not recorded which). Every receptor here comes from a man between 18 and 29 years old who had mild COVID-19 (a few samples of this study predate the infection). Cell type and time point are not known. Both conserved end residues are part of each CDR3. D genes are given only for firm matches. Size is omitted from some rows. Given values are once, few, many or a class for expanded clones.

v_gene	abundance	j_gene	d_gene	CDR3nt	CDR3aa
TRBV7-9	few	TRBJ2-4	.	TGTGCCAGCAGCTTAGTGGTGGCAGAGCCTACCAAAAACATTCAGTACTTC	CASSLVVAEPTKNIQYF
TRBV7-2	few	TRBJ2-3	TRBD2	TGTGCCAGCAGCTTAAACCCTCTTGGGCGGGGAGGGACAGATACGCAGTATTTT	CASSLNPLGRGGTDTQYF
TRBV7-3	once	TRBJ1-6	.	TGTGCCAGCAGCTTAACCGGGCGCGATTCACCCCTCCACTTT	CASSLTGRDSPLHF
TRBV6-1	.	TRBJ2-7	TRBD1	TGTGCCAGCAGTGAAGCGGGGGGACAGGGCTACGAGCAGTACTTC	CASSEAGGQGYEQYF
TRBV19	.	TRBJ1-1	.	TGTGCCAGTAGTGTTTCTTTGATCACTGAAGCTTTCTTT	CASSVSLITEAFF
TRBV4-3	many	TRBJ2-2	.	TGCGCCAGCAGCCAAGATCGAGGGTATGGCGGGGAGCTGTTTTTT	CASSQDRGYGGELFF
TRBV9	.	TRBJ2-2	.	TGTGCCAGCAGCGTAAACGTCGGGGGCCGCACCGGGGAGCTGTTTTTT	CASSVNVGGRTGELFF
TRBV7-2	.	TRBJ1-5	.	TGTGCCAGCAGCTTAAGCACAGATCAGCCCCAGCATTTT	CASSLSTDQPQHF
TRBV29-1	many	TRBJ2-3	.	TGCAGCGTTGGGGGGCTAGCCCTGCTGAACACAGATACGCAGTATTTT	CSVGGLALLNTDTQYF
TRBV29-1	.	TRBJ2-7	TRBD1	TGCAGCGTTTTTGCGGGGACAGGGTACGAGCAGTACTTC	CSVFAGTGYEQYF
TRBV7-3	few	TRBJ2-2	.	TGTGCCAGCAGACTTGAAAACACCGGGGAGCTGTTTTTT	CASRLENTGELFF
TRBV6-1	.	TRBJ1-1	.	TGTGCCAGCAGATACTCCACTGAAGCTTTCTTT	CASRYSTEAFF
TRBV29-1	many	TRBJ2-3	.	TGCAGCGTTGAAGGCCGGGGATGGACAGATACGCAGTATTTT	CSVEGRGWTDTQYF
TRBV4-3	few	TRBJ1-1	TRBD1	TGCGCCAGCAGCCCCGACAGGGGGACCACTGAAGCTTTCTTT	CASSPDRGTTEAFF
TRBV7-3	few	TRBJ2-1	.	TGTGCCAGCAGCTTATCCGCGAGAGGTGAGCAGTTCTTC	CASSLSARGEQFF
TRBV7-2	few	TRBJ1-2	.	TGTGCCAGCAGCCCCTTCCAGAGTGGTGGCTACACCTTC	CASSPFQSGGYTF
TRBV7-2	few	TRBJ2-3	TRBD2	TGTGCCAGCAGCTTACTCGGCGGGGGGGCACCCGATACGCAGTATTTT	CASSLLGGGAPDTQYF
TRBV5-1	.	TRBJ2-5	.	TGCGCCAGCAGCTTACCCGGACTAGGGGGCGGGAAGACCCAGTACTTC	CASSLPGLGGGKTQYF
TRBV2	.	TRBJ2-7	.	TGTGCCAGCAGTGAATTGGGTTACGAGCAGTACTTC	CASSELGYEQYF
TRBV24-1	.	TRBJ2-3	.	TGTGCCACCAGGTCAGGGACGAGGACAGATACGCAGTATTTT	CATRSGTRTDTQYF
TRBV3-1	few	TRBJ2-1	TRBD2	TGTGCCAGCAGCCAAGCGAACCTAGCGGGGGCGGATGAGCAGTTCTTC	CASSQANLAGADEQFF
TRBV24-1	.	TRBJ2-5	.	TGTGCCACCAGTGATAAATCGGACTTTCAAGAGACCCAGTACTTC	CATSDKSDFQETQYF
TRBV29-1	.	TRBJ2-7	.	TGCAGCGCCCACGTACGTCCGAGCGAGCAGTACTTC	CSAHVRPSEQYF
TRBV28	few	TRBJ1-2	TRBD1	TGTGCCAGCAGCGCATGGGGGGACAGCAACTATGGCTACACCTTC	CASSAWGDSNYGYTF
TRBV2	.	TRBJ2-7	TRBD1	TGTGCCAGCAAAACTGACAGGGGGACCGGGTTTTCTTCCTACGAGCAGTACTTC	CASKTDRGTGFSSYEQYF
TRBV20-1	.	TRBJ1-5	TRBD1	TGCAGTGCTATACCGGGACAGGGGATTCCTAGCAATCAGCCCCAGCATTTT	CSAIPGQGIPSNQPQHF
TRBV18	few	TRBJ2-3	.	TGTGCCAGCGCCGGGCTAGATACGCAGTATTTT	CASAGLDTQYF
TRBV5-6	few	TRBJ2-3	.	TGTGCCAGCAGCGGTTCGGGCGGCACAGATACGCAGTATTTT	CASSGSGGTDTQYF
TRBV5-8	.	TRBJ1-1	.	TGTGCCAGCAGCCTCCCGGGGGTAATAGTGAACACTGAAGCTTTCTTT	CASSLPGVIVNTEAFF
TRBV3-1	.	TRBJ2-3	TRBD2	TGTGCCAGCAGCCAAGATTGGGGTAGCGGGGGGACAGATACGCAGTATTTT	CASSQDWGSGGTDTQYF
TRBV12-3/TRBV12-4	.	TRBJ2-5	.	TGTGCCAGCTGCCGGGACTGTGAGACCCAGTACTTC	CASCRDCETQYF